This T cell receptor beta chain was recovered during a study of blood T cell repertoires in COVID-19. Study-wide context: Sources were T cells, B-cell-depleted T cells, or PBMCs; the material itself was cDNA or gDNA.

In the authors' methods: Reference gene primer amplification gave nucleated cell count estimates. Sequencing used immunoSEQ multiplex PCR; TCRdb keeps in-frame clones, though not all of them. The V and J calls and clone size come from that table; D and trimming were worked out from the DNA. The top ten clones hold 5% to 6% of a sample with some 150,000 clones, approximately 86% of them seen once. This CDR3 is built from 14 residues. Trimming took off 5 bases at V and 0 bases at J, with 9 bases between the two ends. Looked up from germline, CDR1 is SGHRS and CDR2 is YFSETQ. The origin of this receptor is a human donor in a cohort sampled during active COVID-19. The J gene is TRBJ2-1, the V gene TRBV5-1; unclear D gene. The sample taken for sequencing was peripheral blood. The CDR3 loop is CASSLASSYNEQFF. CDR3 coding DNA: TGCGCCAGCAGTTTAGCAAGCTCCTACAATGAGCAGTTCTTC. The variable domain in full, completed from reference TRBV5-1 and TRBJ2-1, reads KAGVTQTPRYLIKTRGQQVTLSCSPISGHRSVSWYQQTPGQGLQFLFEYFSETQRNKGNFPGRFSGRQFSNSRSEMNVSTLELGDSALYLCASSLASSYNEQFFGPGTRLTVL.